One TCR beta chain is described in this entry. Its target is unknown. RNA transcripts were the template for amplifying TCR beta CDR3 regions. The HTBI primer set was used in a first-round RT-PCR of the TCR CDR3. TCRdb re-called the multiplex PCR reads with MiXCR, one entry per CDR3 protein. The table lists over 400,000 distinct CDR3 sequences, 22% of them singletons. This record belongs to a study of T cells in Graves' hyperthyroidism and ophthalmopathy. Exclusion of a patient resulted from uncontrolled infection, other autoimmune disease, pregnancy or lactation. Study outcomes and limitations: Blood also held most thyroid clonotypes expanded beyond 0.001.

This clonotype originated in a woman in her seventies with Graves' ophthalmopathy. Sequenced: blood.

The CDR3: CASHKPRTGEYEQYF. The CDR3 nucleotides read TGTGCCAGCCACAAGCCGCGGACAGGGGAGTACGAGCAGTACTTC. V and J are TRBV5-6 and TRBJ2-7; 9 bases line up with TRBD1. This CDR3 is 15 amino acids long. Germline loops: CDR1 SGHDT, CDR2 YYEEEE. V was pared by 7 bases and J by 4 bases, with 12 bases of the junction left unmatched.